These 10 T cell receptor beta chains were all obtained from the same sample, sequenced in a study of cytomegalovirus exposure and HLA in healthy donors. With 60 Vbeta and 13 Jbeta primers, the PCR was carried out. Measured with immunoSEQ multiplex PCR; TCRdb has only the in-frame clones, and not every one. The profile shows about 120,000 clones, approximately 81% of them singletons. The source material was PBMCs. The origin of the receptors is a young man in good health and CMV-seropositive.

The J gene is TRBJ1-2, the V gene TRBV6-5, with D uncertain. Trimming left V 7 bases short and J 4 bases short, with 7 bases between. Looked up from germline, CDR1 is MNHEY and CDR2 is SVGAGI. The CDR3 spans 11 residues. The CDR3 protein is CASTEGYGYTF. The DNA for the CDR3 is TGTGCCAGCACCGAGGGCTATGGCTACACCTTC.

The chain combines TRBV5-8 with TRBJ2-4, with D maybe TRBD2 (5 bases). V lost 7 bases and J lost 0, with 8 bases in between. This CDR3 is built from 13 residues. The germline V gene encodes CDR1 SGHTS and CDR2 YDEGEE. CDR3 DNA: TGTGCCAGCGCGACTATAGCCAAAAACATTCAGTACTTC. This codes for CASATIAKNIQYF. The whole variable domain, remainder taken from reference TRBV5-8 and TRBJ2-4, is EAGVTQSPTHLIKTRGQQATLRCSPISGHTSVYWYQQALGLGLQFLLWYDEGEERNRGNFPPRFSGRQFPNYSSELNVNALELEDSALYLCASATIAKNIQYFGAGTRLSVL.

The genes are TRBV27 and TRBJ2-2; 7 bases fit TRBD1. V was clipped by 5 bases and J by 4 bases; unmatched bases: 7. The V gene's germline CDR1 is MNHEY and CDR2 SMNVEV (reference sequence). The CDR3 consists of 15 residues. The CDR3 coding sequence is TGTGCCAGCAGTAGACAGGGACCCACCACCGGGGAGCTGTTTTTT. Translating it yields CASSRQGPTTGELFF.

The chain joins TRBV28 to TRBJ2-1; 12 bases are shared with TRBD2. The CDR3 has 13 amino acids. V was clipped by 10 bases and J by 8 bases; unmatched bases: 6. Germline lookup yields CDR1 MDHEN and CDR2 SYDVKM. CDR3 protein: CATKTSGSDEQFF. The CDR3 nucleotides read TGTGCCACTAAGACTAGCGGGAGTGATGAGCAGTTCTTC. The full variable domain, in which reference TRBV28 and TRBJ2-1 provide the parts outside the CDR3, is DVKVTQSSRYLVKRTGEKVFLECVQDMDHENMFWYRQDPGLGLRLIYFSYDVKMKEKGDIPEGYSVSREKKERFSLILESASTNQTSMYLCATKTSGSDEQFFGPGTRLTVL.

The chain employs TRBV19 and TRBJ2-1; TRBD2 matches 7 bases. Germline CDR1 is LNHDA and CDR2 is SQIVND (reference sequence). The CDR3 covers 17 residues. V shed 5 bases and J 0 bases; nucleotides not matched to a gene: 10. The chain's CDR3 is CASSPNQAGPSYNEQFF. The CDR3 coding sequence is TGTGCCAGTAGTCCAAATCAAGCGGGGCCCTCCTACAATGAGCAGTTCTTC. Using reference TRBV19 and TRBJ2-1 for the parts outside the CDR3, the full variable domain is DGGITQSPKYLFRKEGQNVTLSCEQNLNHDAMYWYRQDPGQGLRLIYYSQIVNDFQKGDIAEGYSVSREKKESFPLTVTSAQKNPTAFYLCASSPNQAGPSYNEQFFGPGTRLTVL.

The V gene is TRBV11-2, the J gene TRBJ2-1, with D maybe TRBD1 (6 bases). V lost 0 bases to trimming and J lost 4 bases, with 10 bases between them. The CDR3 spans 15 residues. Germline lookup yields CDR1 SGHAT and CDR2 FQNNGV. CDR3 loop: CASSLEGAQYNEQFF. The DNA of the CDR3 is TGTGCCAGCAGCTTAGAGGGGGCACAGTACAATGAGCAGTTCTTC.

The chain recombines TRBV18 with TRBJ1-1, with D maybe TRBD1 (6 bases). The ends were cut back, 1 base at V and 0 bases at J, with 9 bases in the middle. CDR3 length: 15 residues. Germline V lookup: CDR1 KGHSH, CDR2 LQKENI. CDR3 protein: CASSPRGGLNTEAFF. CDR3 nucleotide sequence: TGTGCCAGCTCACCACGGGGGGGCTTGAACACTGAAGCTTTCTTT.

This rearrangement joins TRBV5-5 to TRBJ2-5, with 14 bases identical to TRBD2. Germline values: CDR1 SGHKS, CDR2 YYEKEE (reference sequence). Germline trimming cut 3 bases from V and 1 base from J; bases unmatched to any gene: 8. The CDR3 loop spans 18 amino acids. The CDR3 spells CASSSGLAGGRVQETQYF. The CDR3, as DNA: TGTGCCAGCAGCTCCGGACTAGCGGGAGGAAGGGTCCAAGAGACCCAGTACTTC.

The genes are TRBV12-5 and TRBJ2-4, with D tentatively TRBD2 (6 bases). Germline V gives CDR1 LGHNT, CDR2 FRNRAP. Trimming cost V 0 bases and J 5 bases, with 14 bases left between them. The CDR3 is made up of 16 amino acids. CDR3 sequence: CASGLVPWRGENIQYF. The CDR3 bases are TGTGCTAGTGGTTTGGTCCCTTGGAGGGGTGAAAACATTCAGTACTTC.

Of note for this clone: A junction boundary mismatches the germline segment, possibly from a read error. This sequence joins TRBV4-3 and TRBJ2-6; the D gene is possibly TRBD1 (5 bases). Germline CDR1 is LGHNA and CDR2 is YSLEER. The CDR3 runs to 16 residues. CDR3 sequence (DNA): TGCGCCAGCAGCCAAGATATGGGATCTGGGGCCAACGGCCTGACTTTC. Amino acid sequence: CASSQDMGSGANGLTF.